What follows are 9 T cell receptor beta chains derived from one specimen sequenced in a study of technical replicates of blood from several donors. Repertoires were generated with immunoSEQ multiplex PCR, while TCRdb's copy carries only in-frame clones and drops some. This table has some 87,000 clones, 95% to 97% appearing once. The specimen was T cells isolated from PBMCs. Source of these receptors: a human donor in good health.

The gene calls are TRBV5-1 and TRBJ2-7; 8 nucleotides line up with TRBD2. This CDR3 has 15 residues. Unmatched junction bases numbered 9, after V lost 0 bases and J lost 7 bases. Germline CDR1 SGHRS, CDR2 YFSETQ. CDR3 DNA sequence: TGCGCCAGCAGCTTGGATACTAGCGGAGTTAGGGAGCAGTACTTC. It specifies CASSLDTSGVREQYF. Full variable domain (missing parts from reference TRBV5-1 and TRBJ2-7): KAGVTQTPRYLIKTRGQQVTLSCSPISGHRSVSWYQQTPGQGLQFLFEYFSETQRNKGNFPGRFSGRQFSNSRSEMNVSTLELGDSALYLCASSLDTSGVREQYFGPGTRLTVT.

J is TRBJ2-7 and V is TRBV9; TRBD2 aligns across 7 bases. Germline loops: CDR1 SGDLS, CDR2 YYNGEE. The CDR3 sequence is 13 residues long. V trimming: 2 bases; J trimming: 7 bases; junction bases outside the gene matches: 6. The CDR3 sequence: CASSVEGAGEQYF. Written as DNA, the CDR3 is TGTGCCAGCAGCGTCGAGGGAGCGGGGGAGCAGTACTTC.

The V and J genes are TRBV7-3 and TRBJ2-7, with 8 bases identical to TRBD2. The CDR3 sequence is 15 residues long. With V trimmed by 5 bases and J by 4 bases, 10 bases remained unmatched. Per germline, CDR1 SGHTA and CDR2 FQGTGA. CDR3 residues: CASSPGGGVEYEQYF. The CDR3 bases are TGTGCCAGCAGCCCCGGGGGGGGTGTCGAATACGAGCAGTACTTC.

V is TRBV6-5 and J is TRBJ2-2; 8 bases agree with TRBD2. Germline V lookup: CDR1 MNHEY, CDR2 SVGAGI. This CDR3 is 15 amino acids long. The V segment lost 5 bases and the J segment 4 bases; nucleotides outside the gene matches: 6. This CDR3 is CASSTGLAGTGELFF. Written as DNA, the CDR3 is TGTGCCAGCAGTACCGGACTAGCCGGCACCGGGGAGCTGTTTTTT.

CDR3 residues: CASSYSRQSSYEQYF. CDR3 DNA: TGTGCCAGCAGTTACTCTAGACAGAGCTCCTACGAGCAGTACTTC. J is TRBJ2-7 and V is TRBV6-5, with D possibly being TRBD1 (5 bases). Between the trimmed V and J ends, which lost 0 bases and 0 bases, there was a span of 9 bases. The germline CDR1 and CDR2 sequences are MNHEY and SVGAGI. This CDR3 has 15 amino acids.

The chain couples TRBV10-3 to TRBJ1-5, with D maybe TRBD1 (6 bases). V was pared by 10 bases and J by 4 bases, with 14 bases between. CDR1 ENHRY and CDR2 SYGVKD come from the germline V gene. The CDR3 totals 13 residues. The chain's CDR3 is CASTPGVNQPQHF. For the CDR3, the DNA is TGTGCCAGCACCCCAGGGGTTAATCAGCCCCAGCATTTT.

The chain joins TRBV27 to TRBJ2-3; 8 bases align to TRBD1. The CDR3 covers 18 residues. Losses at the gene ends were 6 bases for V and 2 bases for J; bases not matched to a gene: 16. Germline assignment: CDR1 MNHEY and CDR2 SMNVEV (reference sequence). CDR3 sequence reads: CASSWRQGALFPTDTQYF. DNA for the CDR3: TGTGCCAGCAGCTGGCGGCAGGGGGCACTCTTCCCCACAGATACGCAGTATTTT.

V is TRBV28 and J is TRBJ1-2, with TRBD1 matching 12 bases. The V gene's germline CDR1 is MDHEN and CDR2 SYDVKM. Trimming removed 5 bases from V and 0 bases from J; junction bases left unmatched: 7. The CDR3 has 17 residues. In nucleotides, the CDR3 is TGTGCCAGCAGTCTAGGGACAGGGGGCCCCTCTAACTATGGCTACACCTTC. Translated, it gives CASSLGTGGPSNYGYTF.

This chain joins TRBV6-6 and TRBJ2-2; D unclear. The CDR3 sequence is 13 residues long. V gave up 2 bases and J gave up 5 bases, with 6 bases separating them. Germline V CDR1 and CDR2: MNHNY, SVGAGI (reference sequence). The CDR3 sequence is CASSYISTGELFF. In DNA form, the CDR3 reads TGTGCCAGCAGTTACATCAGTACCGGGGAGCTGTTTTTT.